This TCR beta chain stems from a study of blood T cell repertoires in COVID-19 (dated by TCRdb to the early 2020s). The study in broad terms: Collaborator samples came from the United States, Italy and Spain and covered acute and convalescent phases of COVID-19. The prospective study material was composed of cDNA or gDNA derived from T cells, B-cell-depleted T cells, or PBMCs. Deeply sampled blood TCRbeta repertoires from subjects exposed to, actively infected with, or recovered from COVID-19 were included in the dataset. The repertoires were released in a freely available public database intended as a resource for research on the immune response to SARS-CoV-2. The samples were drawn from the first 160 participants of the ongoing ImmuneRACE study and from 1,254 subjects provided by 6 global collaborators. A de-identified subject ID, COVID-19 status, age in years and sex were almost always included in the sample metadata. Where HLA class I and class II types were available, the types were taken from metadata supplied by the sample provider, not from assay-based typing.

Study-wide findings and limitations: The quantity of clinical and demographic metadata differed by source and by participant and was supplied without curation.

The immunoSEQ Assay, a bias-controlled multiplex PCR, was used to amplify TCRbeta CDR3 regions from genomic DNA. Regarding the original processing steps: Within the assay, amplification of reference gene primers was used to estimate how many nucleated cells each sample contained. To quantify the absolute abundance of each unique TCRbeta CDR3 rearrangement, sequence reads were collapsed and filtered. For each sample, productive Simpson clonality was calculated as the square root of Simpson's diversity index over productive rearrangements. This immuneACCESS table, as held by TCRdb, lists in-frame sequences with V and J called but not all clones. Of the missing ones, under half trace to an unresolved V gene in checked studies; the others have no known cause. V, J and clone size reflect that table, while D and trimming were determined from the DNA. The sample records 120,000 to 150,000 clones, 88% of which are singletons. Jointly, the top ten make up about 2.3% of the sample.

This clone was detected only once. This receptor's antigen is unknown. No base-level quality is on record; no much larger clone is a single base apart. Whole blood was collected in K2EDTA tubes by collaborating institutions according to the institutions' own protocols. Collaborator samples were shipped for TCRbeta analysis as frozen whole blood, isolated PBMCs, or DNA extracted from either sample type. This receptor was identified in a human donor in a cohort sampled during active COVID-19. Sequenced input: peripheral blood.

In nucleotides, the sequence is TGTGCCAGCAGCACCAGGGACAGGGCTGGAAACACCATATATTTT. It specifies CASSTRDRAGNTIYF. This sequence uses TRBV5-5 and TRBJ1-3, with TRBD1 identical over 9 junction bases. Counted from cysteine to phenylalanine, this CDR3 has 15 amino acids. This entry keeps only the CDR3 DNA: 45 bases, framed from base 1. After removal of 4 bases from V and 2 bases from J, the junction retains 4 bases not matched to a gene. The germline V gene (reference sequence) gives CDR1 as SGHKS and CDR2 as YYEKEE.